These 22 T cell receptor beta chains share one sample of origin, sequenced in a study of T cells in Graves' hyperthyroidism and ophthalmopathy. TCR beta CDR3 region amplification was performed from RNA transcripts. In the first-round RT-PCR of the TCR CDR3, the HTBI primer set was used. One entry per CDR3 protein, called by TCRdb with MiXCR from the multiplex PCR reads. Of approximately 520,000 distinct CDR3 sequences in the sample, less than 25% were seen once. The material sequenced was blood. Every receptor here comes from a woman aged 25 to 39 with Graves' ophthalmopathy.

The chain is built from TRBV29-1 and TRBJ1-2; a weak D match, TRBD1 (6 bases). With 5 bases removed from V and 7 bases from J, the gap between germline ends came to 14 bases. The CDR3 is 12 residues long. CDR1 and CDR2 (germline): SQVTM, ANQGSEA. CDR3 coding DNA: TGCAGCGTTTGGGCGGCGGGGGCTGGCTACACCTTC. Its protein product is CSVWAAGAGYTF.

This clonotype was seen ten or more times. V and J are TRBV25-1 and TRBJ1-3, with no clear D. The CDR3 is 14 residues long. V lost 2 bases and J lost 0, with 5 bases in between. Germline V gene lookup returns CDR1 MGHDK and CDR2 SYGVNS. CDR3 bases: TGTGCCAGCAGTGAAAGTCACTCTGGAAACACCATATATTTT. This gives the protein CASSESHSGNTIYF.

This sequence joins TRBV11-2 and TRBJ2-7; a possible D gene is TRBD2 (6 bases). Per germline, CDR1 SGHAT and CDR2 FQNNGV. V lost 5 bases and J lost 1, with 18 bases in between. The CDR3 loop spans 16 amino acids. In nucleotides, the CDR3 is TGTGCCAGCAGCCCTGACGCTAGCGCCTCTTCCTACGAGCAGTACTTC. Protein: CASSPDASASSYEQYF.

This clonotype was picked up many times. J is TRBJ2-2 and V is TRBV12-3 or TRBV12-4; maybe TRBD2 (5 bases). This CDR3 spans 15 amino acids. V was pared by 10 bases and J by 6 bases, with 21 bases between. CDR3 DNA: TGTGCCACCAAATCGACCCGGGATTGGTCCGGGGAGCTGTTTTTT. Translation gives CATKSTRDWSGELFF.

This clonotype was seen a handful of times. V is TRBV5-6 and J is TRBJ1-1; 9 positions match TRBD1. Trimming took 1 base from V and 3 from J; bases not matched to a gene: 4. Germline values: CDR1 SGHDT, CDR2 YYEEEE. The CDR3 contains 15 residues. CDR3 DNA: TGTGCCAGCAGCTTGCTACAGGGGGCTTACACTGAAGCTTTCTTT. Translation: CASSLLQGAYTEAFF.

The V gene is TRBV7-8, the J gene TRBJ2-7; TRBD2 is a possible D gene (5 bases). V lost 8 bases to trimming and J lost 2 bases, with 16 bases between them. This CDR3 has 14 amino acids. CDR1 is SGHVS, CDR2 FQNEAQ, per germline. The CDR3 is CASAGSGGPYEQYF. CDR3 coding DNA: TGTGCCAGCGCCGGTTCCGGCGGGCCCTACGAGCAGTACTTC.

This clonotype was counted many times. The J gene is TRBJ2-5, the V gene TRBV6-1, with TRBD1 matching over 9 bases. Germline V lookup: CDR1 MNHNS, CDR2 SASEGT. V lost 4 bases, J lost 5 bases, and 8 bases stayed unmatched. This CDR3 is built from 15 residues. The CDR3 here is CASSGTGESGETQYF. CDR3 sequence (DNA): TGTGCCAGCAGTGGGACAGGGGAGAGCGGTGAGACCCAGTACTTC.

This clonotype was detected many times. The chain uses TRBV7-9 and TRBJ2-7, with 11 bases fitting TRBD2. The germline V gene has CDR1 SEHNR and CDR2 FQNEAQ (reference sequence). V shed 4 bases, J shed 3 bases, and the junction held 11 bases outside the gene matches. This CDR3 spans 17 amino acids. The CDR3 loop reads CASSSVLAGGKGYEQYF. The CDR3 region has the DNA TGTGCCAGCAGCTCCGTTCTAGCGGGGGGCAAAGGCTACGAGCAGTACTTC. The whole variable domain, filled in from reference TRBV7-9 and TRBJ2-7, reads DTGVSQNPRHKITKRGQNVTFRCDPISEHNRLYWYRQTLGQGPEFLTYFQNEAQLEKSRLLSDRFSAERPKGSFSTLEIQRTEQGDSAMYLCASSSVLAGGKGYEQYFGPGTRLTVT.

In its sample, this clonotype was seen many times. CDR3 in amino acids: CASSYRQGTEAFF. DNA of the CDR3: TGTGCCAGCAGTTACCGACAGGGCACTGAAGCTTTCTTT. The chain carries TRBV6-5 and TRBJ1-1; the match to TRBD1 covers 7 bases. Germline CDR1 MNHEY, CDR2 SVGAGI. The CDR3 length is 13 residues. With V trimmed by 2 bases and J by 4 bases, 1 base remained unmatched.

Ten or more counts support this clonotype. This chain uses TRBV6-1 with TRBJ1-1, with D unresolved. The germline V gene encodes CDR1 MNHNS and CDR2 SASEGT. Trimming removed 5 bases at V and 7 bases at J, with 23 bases between. This CDR3 contains 16 residues. CDR3 protein: CASSQDTSKQNFEAFF. Here the CDR3 DNA reads TGTGCCAGCAGTCAAGACACGAGCAAGCAGAATTTTGAAGCTTTCTTT.

Concerning this clonotype itself: A much more abundant neighbour one base away suggests this may be a read error. This chain joins TRBV12-3 or TRBV12-4 and TRBJ1-5, with D unclear. CDR3 length: 13 residues. This CDR3 is CSSSLEGSQPQHF. The CDR3 DNA reads TGTTCCAGCAGCTTAGAAGGGAGTCAGCCCCAGCATTTT.

This clonotype has just a few counts. The chain has TRBV9 and TRBJ2-7; 10 nucleotides line up with TRBD2. J lost 2 bases, V lost 4 bases, and 15 bases had no gene match. The V gene's germline CDR1 is SGDLS and CDR2 YYNGEE. The CDR3 runs 18 residues. The CDR3 sequence is CASSYSNRSGGAAYEQYF. In DNA form, the CDR3 reads TGTGCCAGCAGCTATAGTAATCGAAGCGGGGGGGCCGCCTACGAGCAGTACTTC.

The chain's CDR3 is CASSLSTGPGNTIYF. Written as DNA, the CDR3 is TGTGCCAGCAGCTTATCGACAGGGCCTGGAAACACCATATATTTT. The chain links TRBV7-3 to TRBJ1-3; 7 bases align to TRBD1. Germline lookup yields CDR1 SGHTA and CDR2 FQGTGA. The CDR3 runs 15 residues. V lost 2 bases and J lost 2; bases outside the gene matches: 3. The full variable domain, rest sourced from reference TRBV7-3 and TRBJ1-3, is GAGVSQTPSNKVTEKGKYVELRCDPISGHTALYWYRQSLGQGPEFLIYFQGTGAADDSGLPNDRFFAVRPEGSVSTLKIQRTERGDSAVYLCASSLSTGPGNTIYFGEGSWLTVV.

A note on this clonotype: Its ends do not fully match the called genes, so a read error is possible. This chain joins TRBV15 and TRBJ2-6; 8 bases match TRBD2. The V gene's germline CDR1 is LNHNV and CDR2 YYDKDF (reference sequence). The CDR3 length is 11 residues. The CDR3 here is CATSRDQGTSF. DNA for the CDR3: TGTGCCACCAGCAGAGATCAGGGGACTAGTTTC.

Only a few counts were recorded for this clonotype. The J gene is TRBJ1-6, the V gene TRBV28; D uncertain. Germline V lookup: CDR1 MDHEN, CDR2 SYDVKM. Trimming cost V 7 bases and J 11 bases, with 12 bases left between them. This CDR3 has 12 residues. CDR3 bases: TGTGCCAGCACCTTGGGCTTTACACCCCTCCACTTT. Its translation: CASTLGFTPLHF.

Only a few counts were recorded for this clonotype. The chain employs TRBV28 and TRBJ1-2; a possible D gene is TRBD1 (5 bases). This CDR3 spans 16 amino acids. Germline V lookup: CDR1 MDHEN, CDR2 SYDVKM. Between the trimmed V and J ends, which lost 5 bases and 4 bases, there was a span of 20 bases. This CDR3 is CASSLRGTDTLYGYTF. CDR3 in DNA: TGTGCCAGCAGTCTACGGGGGACGGATACCCTCTATGGCTACACCTTC.

The chain carries TRBV6-1 and TRBJ1-2, with D possibly being TRBD1 (5 bases). CDR1 MNHNS and CDR2 SASEGT come from the germline V gene. V lost 7 bases and J 4 bases, leaving 13 bases between the germline ends. This CDR3 contains 13 residues. Here the CDR3 DNA reads TGTGCCAGCAACCAGGGTTTTGGCTATGGCTACACCTTC. It is translated as CASNQGFGYGYTF.

The chain employs TRBV5-1 and TRBJ1-1; weak D call: TRBD1 (6 bases). The germline V gene encodes CDR1 SGHRS and CDR2 YFSETQ. Trimming took 2 bases from V and 6 from J, leaving 11 bases between them. This CDR3 spans 13 amino acids. The CDR3 DNA is TGCGCCAGCAGCTTAAGCAGGGGCTCTGAAGCTTTCTTT. This codes for CASSLSRGSEAFF.

CDR3 coding DNA: TGTGCCAGCAGTTCCCTACTCTCCAGCAATCAGCCCCAGCATTTT. The encoded protein is CASSSLLSSNQPQHF. This chain links TRBV6-5 with TRBJ1-5, with D unclear. Trimming took 4 bases from V and 1 from J, leaving 11 bases between them. The CDR3 is 15 residues long. Germline values: CDR1 MNHEY, CDR2 SVGAGI.

This clonotype was seen many times. Here the CDR3 reads CSVDPGAGGTPYEQYF. CDR3 nucleotide sequence: TGCAGCGTTGACCCCGGGGCGGGGGGGACTCCCTACGAGCAGTACTTC. V and J are TRBV29-1 and TRBJ2-7; 9 nucleotides agree with TRBD2. V was pared by 3 bases and J by 2 bases, with 11 bases of the junction left unmatched. In germline, CDR1 is SQVTM, CDR2 ANQGSEA. The CDR3 length is 16 residues.

There are a few counts of this clonotype. This chain joins TRBV9 and TRBJ2-1; 12 nucleotides match TRBD2. The CDR3 sequence is 16 residues long. V was clipped by 4 bases and J by 6 bases; unmatched bases: 8. Germline V gene data show CDR1 as SGDLS and CDR2 as YYNGEE. Here the CDR3 reads CASSPPTSGGTNEQFF. CDR3 sequence (DNA): TGTGCCAGCAGCCCTCCTACTAGCGGGGGGACCAATGAGCAGTTCTTC.

The rearrangement joins TRBV7-9 to TRBJ1-2, with a weak D call TRBD1 (5 bases). Germline CDR1 SEHNR, CDR2 FQNEAQ (reference sequence). The CDR3 covers 13 residues. V was cut by 6 bases and J by 7 bases, with 15 bases left in between. The CDR3 loop is CASSYSRGVGYTF. The CDR3 nucleotides read TGTGCCAGCAGTTACTCGAGAGGGGTTGGCTACACCTTC. Filled out from reference TRBV7-9 and TRBJ1-2, the complete variable domain reads DTGVSQNPRHKITKRGQNVTFRCDPISEHNRLYWYRQTLGQGPEFLTYFQNEAQLEKSRLLSDRFSAERPKGSFSTLEIQRTEQGDSAMYLCASSYSRGVGYTFGSGTRLTVV.